This T cell receptor beta chain was sequenced during a study of spatial heterogeneity in lung cancer. In the study overall: The study observed each unique TCR and UMI combination more than ten times on average in raw reads. Broader study findings: Ubiquitous expanded tumor TCRs were observed in blood more at resection than follow-up.

The CDR3 spans 14 residues. V shed 6 bases and J shed 1 base, with 12 bases lying between them. The germline V gene has CDR1 SGHNT and CDR2 YENEEA. A single record per CDR3 protein comes from TCRdb applying MiXCR to the 5' RACE reads. The sample yields roughly 15,000 distinct CDR3 sequences, 19% seen once. Turning to this clonotype: Its specificity is not known.

Time point noted: blood at routine non-recurrence follow-up after resection. The receptor's source is a male donor with early-stage non-small cell lung cancer. The chain employs TRBV11-3 and TRBJ2-5, with D possibly being TRBD1 (6 bases). The sequencing here drew on PBMCs, taken at follow-up. The CDR3 bases are TGTGCCAGCAGTCTCCGGACAGTCCAAGAGACCCAGTACTTC. It specifies CASSLRTVQETQYF.